A selection of T cell receptor beta chains follows, all from one sample in a study of preoperative IRX-2 immunotherapy in early breast cancer. The repertoire was sequenced with immunoSEQ multiplex PCR; TCRdb's copy has only in-frame clones and lacks some. Of 25,000 to 30,000 clones in the sample, 90% were seen once. This specimen was acquired from a patient treated with IRX-2 immunotherapy. Receptor source: a human donor with breast cancer. Both conserved end residues are part of each CDR3. D genes are given only for firm matches. Some rows have no size entry. The others give once, few or many, or a class for an expanded clone.

V	size	D	J	DNA	CDR3
TRBV9	NA	NA	TRBJ1-5	TGTGCCAGCGGGTCCGGGACACTTCATCAGCCCCAGCATTTT	CASGSGTLHQPQHF
TRBV11-2	NA	TRBD1	TRBJ2-7	TGTGCCAGCAGCTCCCCCTTCAGTGGACAGGGTAAGAGCTCCTACGAGCAGTACTTC	CASSSPFSGQGKSSYEQYF
TRBV7-2	NA	NA	TRBJ2-1	TGTGCCAGCAGCTTAGCGGTGACAGCCAATGAGCAGTTCTTC	CASSLAVTANEQFF
TRBV6-5	NA	TRBD2	TRBJ2-7	TGTGCCAGCAGTTTTACGCGGGCGGGAGACTACGAGCAGTACTTC	CASSFTRAGDYEQYF
TRBV9	NA	TRBD2	TRBJ2-1	TGTGCCAGCAACCCTTTAGCGGGGTCGAGGACAGAGCAGTTCTTC	CASNPLAGSRTEQFF
TRBV27	NA	NA	TRBJ1-2	TGTGCCAGCAGTTTAGTAGGCCCCTCGGGGGCGAATAACTATGGCTACACCTTC	CASSLVGPSGANNYGYTF
TRBV7-7	NA	NA	TRBJ2-2	TGTGCCAGCAGCTTAGAAGCAGCCCCGAACACCGGGGAGCTGTTTTTT	CASSLEAAPNTGELFF
TRBV5-8	NA	TRBD2	TRBJ2-3	TGTGCCAGCAGACTCCGACTGGGACTAGCGGGGGGACCAAGCACAGATACGCAGTATTTT	CASRLRLGLAGGPSTDTQYF
TRBV7-6	NA	TRBD1	TRBJ1-3	TGTGCCAGCAGCCAAGGACAGGGGGCAACAGGAAACACCATATATTTT	CASSQGQGATGNTIYF
TRBV10-1	once	TRBD2	TRBJ2-3	TGCGCCAGCAGCGGGACTAGCGGGGGAAGGATAGATACGCAGTATTTT	CASSGTSGGRIDTQYF
TRBV6-1	NA	NA	TRBJ2-5	TGTGCCAGCACCCGAACAGGGAATGGGCAAGAGACCCAGTACTTC	CASTRTGNGQETQYF
TRBV5-6	NA	NA	TRBJ2-3	TGTGCCAGCAGCTTGGCCGGCGGTTCGAGCACAGATACGCAGTATTTT	CASSLAGGSSTDTQYF
TRBV4-1	once	NA	TRBJ1-5	TGCGCCAGCAGCCAAGAGGGATATAGCAATCAGCCCCAGCATTTT	CASSQEGYSNQPQHF
TRBV29-1	NA	TRBD2	TRBJ2-5	TGCAGCGTTGAAGGGGGGGGAGGGCAAGGAGAGACCCAGTACTTC	CSVEGGGGQGETQYF
TRBV10-3	NA	TRBD1	TRBJ2-7	TGTGCCGCCAGACAGGGTTCCTCCTACGAGCAGTACTTC	CAARQGSSYEQYF
TRBV19	NA	TRBD1	TRBJ2-3	TGTGCCAGTAGTGTCGGGACAGACATCCGCACAGATACGCAGTATTTT	CASSVGTDIRTDTQYF
TRBV10-2	once	NA	TRBJ2-1	TGCGCCAGCAGTGGGACTGCGCCCTACAATGAGCAGTTCTTC	CASSGTAPYNEQFF
TRBV11-3	NA	TRBD1	TRBJ2-5	TGTGCCAGCAGCTTGACAGGGATGAATTCGGAGACCCAGTACTTC	CASSLTGMNSETQYF
TRBV19	NA	TRBD1	TRBJ2-2	TGTGCCAGTAGTATTTGGGACAGGGGGCGCACCGGGGAGCTGTTTTTT	CASSIWDRGRTGELFF
TRBV5-1	NA	NA	TRBJ2-3	TGCGCCAGCAGCTTGACAGCCCCGGAGGGCACAGATACGCAGTATTTT	CASSLTAPEGTDTQYF